The clone carrying this TCR beta chain rates as medium-sized. What it binds is unknown. This entry comes from a study of siplizumab effects on memory and regulatory T cells. Study as a whole: Either no drug or siplizumab at 0.9 to 1 ug/mL was used in mixed lymphocyte reactions that were paired.

The V segment lost 5 bases and the J segment 4 bases; nucleotides outside the gene matches: 3. The CDR3 has 14 amino acids. Per the germline V gene, CDR1 is MGHRA and CDR2 is YSYEKL. Cells from the mixed lymphocyte reaction underwent coculture for 5 to 6 days at 37 degrees C. Study-wide results and limits: The authors did not confirm suppressive function in proliferating Tregs from siplizumab cultures.

Per sample, about 10^5 TCR templates underwent assay. Clones were sequenced by immunoSEQ multiplex PCR, and TCRdb holds only the in-frame ones, with some missing. The sample includes 9,500 to 13,000 clones, around 46% of them seen just once. The sample taken for sequencing was CFSE-low (dividing) CD4+ T cells sorted from an allogeneic mixed lymphocyte reaction. The TCR originated in a human donor in good health; the cells came from an allogeneic mixed lymphocyte reaction. The chain joins TRBV4-1 to TRBJ2-7, with 12 bases identical to TRBD1. CDR3 DNA sequence: TGCGCCAGCAGCTGGGGACAGGGGGCTTACGAGCAGTACTTC. Translating it yields CASSWGQGAYEQYF.